These T cell receptor beta chains were read from a single sample in a study of T cells after yellow fever vaccination. Using its own MiXCR run on the 5' RACE reads, TCRdb lists one record per CDR3 protein. The table includes roughly 150,000 distinct CDR3 sequences, 6% to 7.5% detected once. Sample: CD4+ T cells sorted from PBMCs, taken less than 6 days after the first yellow fever vaccination. The receptors were gathered from a man between 18 and 29 years old who received the YFV17D yellow fever vaccine. Each CDR3 is given with its conserved first and last residue. A D gene is named only where the DNA matches it firmly. Rows may omit the clone size; those that give it use once, few, many or a size class.

clone_size | cdr3_length | j_call | v_call | d_call | cdr3_nt | cdr3_aa
many | 17 | TRBJ1-2 | TRBV9 | TRBD1 | TGTGCCAGCAGCGAGTGGACAGGGAGTTTACTACCATATGGCTACACCTTC | CASSEWTGSLLPYGYTF
many | 15 | TRBJ1-4 | TRBV20-1 | - | TGCAGTGCTCAGGACCCGCGGGCCCTAAATGAAAAACTGTTTTTT | CSAQDPRALNEKLFF
many | 14 | TRBJ2-7 | TRBV7-2 | - | TGTGCCAGCACCTTCGCTGGTGGCCCCTCGGGACAATCCTTC | CASTFAGGPSGQSF
few | 16 | TRBJ2-6 | TRBV28 | TRBD1 | TGTGCCAGCGGGACAGGGTCCCTCTCTGGGGCCAACGTCCTGACTTTC | CASGTGSLSGANVLTF
many | 11 | TRBJ2-7 | TRBV30 | - | TGTGCCTGGGGGGACGCCTACGAGCAGTACTTC | CAWGDAYEQYF
- | 13 | TRBJ2-4 | TRBV7-2 | - | TGTGCCAGCAGCTCCCTACGAAGGGACATTCAGTACTTC | CASSSLRRDIQYF
- | 15 | TRBJ2-6 | TRBV20-1 | - | TGCAGTGCTAGGGCGGACCTCACTGGGGCCAACGTCCTGACTTTC | CSARADLTGANVLTF
many | 12 | TRBJ2-3 | TRBV5-1 | - | TGCGCCAGCAGCTTGATGTCAGATACGCAGTATTTT | CASSLMSDTQYF
many | 18 | TRBJ2-3 | TRBV24-1 | - | TGTGCCACCAGTGACCCCCGGGGCGGGACAATTATAGCAGATACGCAGTATTTT | CATSDPRGGTIIADTQYF
few | 15 | TRBJ2-6 | TRBV25-1 | - | TGTGCCAGCAGTGAAGTTCGTGCTGGGGCCAACGTCCTGACTTTC | CASSEVRAGANVLTF
many | 14 | TRBJ1-2 | TRBV5-1 | TRBD1 | TGCGCCAGCAGCTCCCCGGACAGGGCACATGGCTACACCTTC | CASSSPDRAHGYTF
few | 15 | TRBJ2-1 | TRBV2 | TRBD1 | TGTGCCAGCAGTTTTCCGGGACAGGGGGGCAATGAGCAGTTCTTC | CASSFPGQGGNEQFF
few | 16 | TRBJ2-4 | TRBV18 | - | TGTGCCAGCTCACCACCGGAACAGCTAGCCAAAAACATTCAGTACTTC | CASSPPEQLAKNIQYF
few | 15 | TRBJ2-5 | TRBV6-5 | TRBD2 | TGTGCCAGCAGTTTTAATAGCGGGAACCAAGAGACCCAGTACTTC | CASSFNSGNQETQYF
many | 13 | TRBJ2-5 | TRBV9 | - | TGTGCCAGCAGCGCCGGCCCGATGGAGACCCAGTACTTC | CASSAGPMETQYF
many | 15 | TRBJ1-1 | TRBV5-1 | - | TGCGCCAGCAGCGGTGAGCCTCAGGGTCTGGTTGAAGCTTTCTTT | CASSGEPQGLVEAFF
many | 13 | TRBJ2-1 | TRBV7-9 | TRBD2 | TGTGCCAGCAGCTTACTAGCGGGGGGGCGGCAAGACTTC | CASSLLAGGRQDF
many | 15 | TRBJ1-1 | TRBV5-1 | TRBD1 | TGCGCCAGCAGCTTGGGGGACAGAATCCCCACTGAAGCTTTCTTT | CASSLGDRIPTEAFF
- | 14 | TRBJ2-5 | TRBV29-1 | - | TGCAGCGTTGTACGGCAGGGCAGCCAAGAGACCCAGTACTTC | CSVVRQGSQETQYF
many | 13 | TRBJ2-5 | TRBV5-1 | - | TGCGCCAGCAGCTTGACAGTCCAAGAGACCCAGTACTTC | CASSLTVQETQYF
few | 15 | TRBJ2-3 | TRBV4-2 | - | TGTGCCAGCAGCCAAGAAGGCGGGGTCACAGATACGCAGTATTTT | CASSQEGGVTDTQYF
few | 15 | TRBJ2-5 | TRBV5-4 | TRBD1 | TGTGCCAGCAGCACCCGGGACAGGGATGGCGAGACCCAGTACTTC | CASSTRDRDGETQYF
many | 14 | TRBJ2-1 | TRBV12-3/TRBV12-4 | TRBD2 | TGCGCCAGCAGCAGACTAGCGGGGGGTAATGAGCAGTTCTTC | CASSRLAGGNEQFF
once | 13 | TRBJ1-1 | TRBV5-5 | - | TGTGCCAGCAGCTTGGACCTCCCCTGGAGAGCTTTCTTT | CASSLDLPWRAFF
many | 17 | TRBJ2-2 | TRBV6-5 | TRBD1 | TGTGCCAGCAGCCCCGGGACAGCCTCCCAGGGCACCGGGGAGCTGTTTTTT | CASSPGTASQGTGELFF
- | 14 | TRBJ2-1 | TRBV28 | TRBD1 | TGTGCCAGCAGACCCCCAGGACAGGAAAAAAAGCAGTTCTTC | CASRPPGQEKKQFF
many | 14 | TRBJ2-3 | TRBV7-2 | TRBD1 | TGTGCCAGCAGTTCAGGGACAGGGAGGGATACGCAGTATTTT | CASSSGTGRDTQYF
many | 13 | TRBJ1-6 | TRBV12-3/TRBV12-4 | - | TGTGCCAGCAGTCCGTGGGAGAATTCACCCCTCCACTTT | CASSPWENSPLHF
many | 18 | TRBJ2-3 | TRBV6-4 | - | TGTGCCAGCAGTGACCCTCCGGGAGGGGGCTCTGGCACAGATACGCAGTATTTT | CASSDPPGGGSGTDTQYF
many | 11 | TRBJ2-4 | TRBV29-1 | - | TGCAGCGCCTTAGCCAAAAACATTCAGTACTTC | CSALAKNIQYF
many | 14 | TRBJ1-2 | TRBV12-3/TRBV12-4 | TRBD1 | TGTGCCAGCAGTTTAAATGACAGGGTGGAGGGCTACACCTTC | CASSLNDRVEGYTF
few | 17 | TRBJ1-1 | TRBV18 | TRBD1 | TGTGCCAGCTCACCACGGTCCACGGGACAGGAGAACACTGAAGCTTTCTTT | CASSPRSTGQENTEAFF
many | 14 | TRBJ1-6 | TRBV5-5 | - | TGTGCCAGTAGCTCTGTAAACTATAATTCACCCCTCCACTTT | CASSSVNYNSPLHF
- | 14 | TRBJ1-5 | TRBV12-3/TRBV12-4 | - | TGTGCCAGCAGTTCTAGCGGGTCCGGTGAGCCCCACCATTTT | CASSSSGSGEPHHF
few | 14 | TRBJ1-3 | TRBV4-2 | - | TGTGCCAGCAGCCAAACAGGGTACGGAAACACCATATATTTT | CASSQTGYGNTIYF
many | 16 | TRBJ2-3 | TRBV9 | TRBD2 | TGTGCCAGCAGCGTAGACCCTAGCGGGGGGGCAGATACGCAGTATTTT | CASSVDPSGGADTQYF
few | 15 | TRBJ1-5 | TRBV5-1 | TRBD1 | TGCGCCAGCAGCTTGGGCGACAGGGACAATCAGCCCCAGCATTTT | CASSLGDRDNQPQHF
few | 15 | TRBJ1-4 | TRBV4-1 | - | TGCGCCAGCAGCCAAGAACCCGAAGGTAGAGGTCAACTGTTTTTT | CASSQEPEGRGQLFF
many | 18 | TRBJ1-6 | TRBV20-1 | - | TGCAGTGCTAGATGGGGTTTTTCCAATTCGGACCCCAGTTCACCCCTCCACTTT | CSARWGFSNSDPSSPLHF
few | 15 | TRBJ1-5 | TRBV7-2 | TRBD1 | TGTGCCAGCAGCTCCGGGGGAGGGGGCTATCAGCCCCAGCATTTT | CASSSGGGGYQPQHF
many | 15 | TRBJ2-3 | TRBV24-1 | TRBD2 | TGTGCCACCAGTGATTACGGCGGGGGGGGGGATACGCAGTATTTT | CATSDYGGGGDTQYF